The rows below give T cell receptor beta chains drawn from one sample of a study of T cells in Graves' hyperthyroidism and ophthalmopathy. Using its own MiXCR run on the multiplex PCR reads, TCRdb lists one record per CDR3 protein. Here the sample spans about 570,000 distinct CDR3 sequences, 12% to 15% being singletons. Sequencing was carried out using blood. These receptors originate from a middle-aged woman with Graves' hyperthyroidism. Each CDR3 is given with its conserved first and last residue. The D gene is left open where the match is weak. The size of a clone is reported for some rows only, either as once, few or many, or as a class for expanded clones.

d_gene,v_gene,j_gene,abundance,CDR3aa,CDR3nt
TRBD2,TRBV6-5,TRBJ2-5,many,CASSYDSGRASIQYF,TGTGCCAGCAGTTACGATAGCGGGAGGGCCTCGATCCAGTACTTC
TRBD2,TRBV28,TRBJ2-2,many,CASSLLLAGVTGELFF,TGTGCCAGCAGTTTACTACTAGCGGGAGTGACCGGGGAGCTGTTTTTT
NA,TRBV29-1,TRBJ2-3,many,CSVEGSTDTQYF,TGCAGCGTTGAGGGCAGCACAGATACGCAGTATTTT
TRBD2,TRBV28,TRBJ2-1,few,CASSLRVRVAGGPNYNEQFF,TGTGCCAGCAGTTTAAGGGTTCGGGTAGCGGGAGGGCCCAATTACAATGAGCAGTTCTTC
NA,TRBV3-1,TRBJ1-2,NA,CASSQDSAVGGYTF,TGTGCCAGCAGCCAAGATTCGGCGGTCGGGGGCTACACCTTC
TRBD2,TRBV20-1,TRBJ2-7,NA,CSAPLAAPGEQYF,TGCAGTGCCCCACTAGCGGCACCCGGCGAGCAGTACTTC
TRBD2,TRBV12-3/TRBV12-4,TRBJ2-7,few,CASSSSGKSSYEQYF,TGTGCCAGCAGCTCAAGCGGGAAGAGCTCCTACGAGCAGTACTTC
NA,TRBV20-1,TRBJ2-7,many,CSARGWGYEQYF,TGCAGTGCGAGGGGTTGGGGCTACGAGCAGTACTTC
TRBD2,TRBV10-3,TRBJ2-1,many,CAITPGTSEYNEQFF,TGTGCCATCACCCCCGGGACTAGCGAGTACAATGAGCAGTTCTTC
TRBD2,TRBV20-1,TRBJ2-1,many,CSATTSGRINEQFF,TGCAGTGCTACTACTAGCGGGAGGATAAATGAGCAGTTCTTC
NA,TRBV11-2,TRBJ1-4,NA,CASSFATAYNEKLFF,TGTGCCAGCAGCTTTGCGACAGCGTATAATGAAAAACTGTTTTTT
NA,TRBV3-1,TRBJ1-1,few,CASSQTGFENTEAFF,TGTGCCAGCAGCCAGACGGGGTTCGAGAACACTGAAGCTTTCTTT
NA,TRBV12-3/TRBV12-4,TRBJ1-1,many,CASSLAGTGREAFF,TGTGCCAGCAGTTTAGCCGGGACCGGTCGTGAAGCTTTCTTT
TRBD2,TRBV6-5,TRBJ2-3,NA,CASSYSSAGGSTDTQYF,TGTGCCAGCAGTTACTCTTCGGCGGGAGGAAGCACAGATACGCAGTATTTT
NA,TRBV20-1,TRBJ2-7,many,CSARLPQAYEQYF,TGCAGTGCTAGACTACCTCAGGCCTACGAGCAGTACTTC
TRBD1,TRBV28,TRBJ1-2,many,CASSLGQGASYGYTF,TGTGCCAGCAGTTTGGGACAGGGGGCAAGCTATGGCTACACCTTC
NA,TRBV7-6,TRBJ2-2,many,CASSLGYRVETNTGELFF,TGTGCCAGCAGCTTAGGGTACAGGGTAGAAACGAACACCGGGGAGCTGTTTTTT
TRBD1,TRBV27,TRBJ1-5,many,CASSPGTGFQPQHF,TGTGCCAGCAGTCCCGGGACAGGGTTTCAGCCCCAGCATTTT
NA,TRBV28,TRBJ2-5,many,CASSRTREETQYF,TGTGCCAGCAGCCGAACCAGGGAAGAGACCCAGTACTTC
NA,TRBV7-3,TRBJ2-7,many,CASSPNRGELSYEQYF,TGTGCCAGCAGCCCCAACCGCGGGGAACTCTCCTACGAGCAGTACTTC
NA,TRBV24-1,TRBJ1-2,many,CATSSQANYGYTF,TGTGCCACCAGTAGTCAAGCTAACTATGGCTACACCTTC
TRBD2,TRBV2,TRBJ2-3,few,CASSVWTRITDTQYF,TGTGCCAGCTCAGTTTGGACTAGAATCACAGATACGCAGTATTTT
TRBD1,TRBV2,TRBJ2-7,NA,CASTALRSGQGAPEQYF,TGTGCCAGCACGGCCCTAAGGTCGGGACAGGGCGCCCCCGAGCAGTACTTC
TRBD1,TRBV28,TRBJ2-3,few,CASRSRDRSTDTQYF,TGTGCCAGCAGATCCCGGGACAGGAGCACAGATACGCAGTATTTT
TRBD1,TRBV24-1,TRBJ2-5,many,CATSDRDRSSQYF,TGTGCCACCAGTGATCGGGACAGATCGTCCCAGTACTTC
TRBD2,TRBV10-3,TRBJ2-7,many,CAIRNPSGGRGYEQYF,TGTGCCATCAGAAACCCTAGCGGGGGAAGAGGCTACGAGCAGTACTTC
TRBD2,TRBV20-1,TRBJ2-5,many,CSARTSGGQETQYF,TGCAGTGCTAGGACTAGCGGGGGGCAGGAGACCCAGTACTTC
NA,TRBV2,TRBJ1-6,many,CASSDGVSPLHF,TGTGCCAGCAGTGACGGCGTGTCACCCCTCCACTTT
TRBD2,TRBV25-1,TRBJ2-3,NA,CASRTSGTGPAQYF,TGTGCCAGCAGAACTAGCGGGACGGGGCCCGCGCAGTATTTT
NA,TRBV27,TRBJ2-5,NA,CASNPGGGETQYF,TGTGCCAGCAACCCAGGAGGGGGAGAGACCCAGTACTTC
TRBD1,TRBV19,TRBJ2-6,NA,CAGSTRGTGGSGANVLTF,TGTGCCGGTAGTACAAGGGGGACAGGGGGATCAGGGGCCAACGTCCTGACTTTC
TRBD2,TRBV4-1,TRBJ2-7,many,CASSQVASGRGEQYF,TGCGCCAGCAGCCAAGTAGCTAGCGGGAGGGGAGAGCAGTACTTC
NA,TRBV5-1,TRBJ2-7,NA,CASSPGQTVSEQCF,TGCGCCAGCAGCCCAGGACAGACGGTAAGCGAGCAGTGCTTC
NA,TRBV12-3/TRBV12-4,TRBJ1-1,many,CASRRPEDTEAFF,TGTGCCAGCAGAAGGCCCGAGGACACTGAAGCTTTCTTT
TRBD2,TRBV30,TRBJ2-7,many,CAWRWVRGSSYEQYF,TGTGCCTGGCGATGGGTCCGCGGGAGCTCCTACGAGCAGTACTTC
NA,TRBV9,TRBJ2-5,few,CASSVPDSLETQYF,TGTGCCAGCAGCGTACCCGACAGCCTAGAGACCCAGTACTTC
NA,TRBV28,TRBJ1-2,few,CASSLGAGGYGYTF,TGTGCCAGCAGTTTGGGGGCTGGGGGCTATGGCTACACCTTC
NA,TRBV7-2,TRBJ2-2,NA,CASSLDSGSPTGKLFF,TGTGCCAGCAGCCTTGACTCCGGGAGTCCCACCGGGAAGCTGTTTTTT
NA,TRBV10-1,TRBJ1-1,NA,CASSEGVGREAFF,TGCGCCAGCAGTGAAGGGGTGGGTAGAGAAGCTTTCTTT
NA,TRBV20-1,TRBJ1-4,many,CSARAPGRYSEKLFF,TGCAGTGCGAGGGCTCCTGGACGATACTCCGAAAAACTGTTTTTT
NA,TRBV24-1,TRBJ2-5,many,CATSDLKRETQYF,TGTGCCACCAGTGATTTGAAGCGCGAGACCCAGTACTTC
NA,TRBV30,TRBJ1-2,NA,CAWNHQAKADYGYTF,TGTGCCTGGAACCACCAGGCGAAGGCTGACTATGGCTACACCTTC
NA,TRBV7-2,TRBJ1-1,NA,CASSVRGSGRRNTEAFF,TGTGCCAGCAGCGTAAGAGGGTCAGGGAGGCGGAACACTGAAGCTTTCTTT
NA,TRBV14,TRBJ2-1,NA,CASSAQGTNEQFF,TGTGCCAGCAGCGCCCAGGGGACGAATGAGCAGTTCTTC
NA,TRBV11-1,TRBJ2-7,many,CASSSALSSYEQYF,TGTGCCAGCAGCTCCGCCCTTAGCTCCTACGAGCAGTACTTC
NA,TRBV9,TRBJ2-2,many,CASSVATGELFF,TGTGCCAGCAGCGTAGCTACCGGGGAGCTGTTTTTT
NA,TRBV27,TRBJ2-7,few,CASSLKGGPHYEQYF,TGTGCCAGCAGTTTAAAGGGGGGTCCACACTACGAGCAGTACTTC
NA,TRBV6-1,TRBJ1-4,NA,CASSEGSGRNNEKLFF,TGTGCCAGCAGTGAAGGTTCAGGGCGCAATAATGAAAAACTGTTTTTT
NA,TRBV2,TRBJ1-2,many,CASMKGRAGYTF,TGTGCCAGCATGAAAGGGAGGGCTGGCTACACCTTC
NA,TRBV3-1,TRBJ2-7,many,CASSQAPHEQYF,TGTGCCAGCAGCCAAGCCCCCCACGAGCAGTACTTC
TRBD2,TRBV7-8,TRBJ2-1,many,CASSSLAGQYNEQFF,TGTGCCAGCAGCTCTCTAGCGGGTCAATACAATGAGCAGTTCTTC
NA,TRBV11-2,TRBJ1-2,many,CASSSDGYGYTF,TGTGCCAGCAGCTCGGACGGCTATGGCTACACCTTC
TRBD2,TRBV20-1,TRBJ2-5,many,CSASKAGVEETQYF,TGCAGTGCGAGCAAAGCGGGAGTAGAAGAGACCCAGTACTTC
NA,TRBV2,TRBJ1-6,many,CASSDRSVGGTYNSPLHF,TGTGCCAGCAGTGATAGATCAGTCGGCGGCACCTATAATTCACCCCTCCACTTT